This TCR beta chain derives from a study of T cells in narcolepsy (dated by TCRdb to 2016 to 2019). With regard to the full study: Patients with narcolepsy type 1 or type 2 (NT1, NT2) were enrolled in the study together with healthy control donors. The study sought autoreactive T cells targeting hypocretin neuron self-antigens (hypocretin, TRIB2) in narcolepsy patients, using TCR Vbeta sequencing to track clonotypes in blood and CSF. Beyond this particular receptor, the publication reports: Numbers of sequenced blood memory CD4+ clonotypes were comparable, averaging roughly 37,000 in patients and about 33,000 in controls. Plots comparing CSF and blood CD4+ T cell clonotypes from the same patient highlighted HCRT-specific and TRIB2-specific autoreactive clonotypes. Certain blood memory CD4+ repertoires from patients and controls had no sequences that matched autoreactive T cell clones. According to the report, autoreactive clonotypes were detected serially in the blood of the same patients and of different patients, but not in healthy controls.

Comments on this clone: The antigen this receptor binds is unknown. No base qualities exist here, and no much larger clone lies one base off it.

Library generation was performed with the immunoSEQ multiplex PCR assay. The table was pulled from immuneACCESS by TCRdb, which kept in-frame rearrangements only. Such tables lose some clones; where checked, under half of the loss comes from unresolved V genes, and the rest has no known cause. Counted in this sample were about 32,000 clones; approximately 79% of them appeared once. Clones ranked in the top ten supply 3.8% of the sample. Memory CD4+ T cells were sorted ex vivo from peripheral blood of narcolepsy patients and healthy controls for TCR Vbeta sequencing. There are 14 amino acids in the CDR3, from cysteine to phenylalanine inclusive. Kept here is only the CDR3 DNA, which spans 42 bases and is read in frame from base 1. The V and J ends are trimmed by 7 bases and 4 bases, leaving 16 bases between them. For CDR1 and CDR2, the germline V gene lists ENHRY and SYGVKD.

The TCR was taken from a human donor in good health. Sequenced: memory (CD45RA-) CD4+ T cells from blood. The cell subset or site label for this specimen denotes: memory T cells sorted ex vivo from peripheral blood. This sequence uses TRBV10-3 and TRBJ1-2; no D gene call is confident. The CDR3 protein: CAITPFGEGYGYTF. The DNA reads TGTGCCATCACCCCCTTCGGGGAAGGCTATGGCTACACCTTC.